This note documents a single T cell receptor beta chain sequence. The antigen remains unidentified. It was healthy bone marrow donors who served as donors. These data are taken from a study of cytomegalovirus exposure and HLA in healthy donors. Background on the study: About 180 million T cells yielded roughly 120 million unique TCR beta sequences, as an earlier analysis found.

PCR involved 60 Vbeta and 13 Jbeta primers. This table comes from immunoSEQ multiplex PCR, and its TCRdb copy is limited to in-frame clones, with some not included. Altogether 150,000 to 200,000 clones are present, around 63% being singletons, with the ten largest covering just under 4.5%. Whole-study results and caveats: In terms of immune exposure information, only CMV serostatus was available. A likely sequencing artifact accounted for one observed cluster of highly shared sequence variants.

Sequencing used PBMCs. The receptor's source is a woman younger than 30 in good health and CMV-seropositive.

The CDR3 region has the DNA TGTGCCAGTACCCCGGACAGGGCCGACTTTAATGAAAAACTGTTTTTT. This gives the protein CASTPDRADFNEKLFF. The V and J genes are TRBV19 and TRBJ1-4; 8 bases are shared with TRBD1. Losses at the gene ends were 7 bases for V and 4 bases for J; bases not matched to a gene: 11. Per germline, CDR1 LNHDA and CDR2 SQIVND (reference sequence). The CDR3 consists of 16 residues.